This note documents a single T cell receptor (beta chain) sequence. Its antigen remains unidentified. V lost 5 bases to trimming and J lost 1 base, with 15 bases between them. CDR1 is MDHEN and CDR2 is SYDVKM in the germline V gene. This CDR3 has 15 residues. This sample is part of a study of T cell clonotyping in hematopoietic cell transplantation. Findings and caveats of the study: Pathologically expanded recipient clonotypes increased progressively from day 30 to day 180 as diversity fell. CD4 and CD8 repertoire contributions could not be separated without sorting. Graft donor and pretransplant recipient Inverse Simpson Index values predicted broader posttransplant TCR diversity. At the given depth, recipient repertoires were over 95% de novo clonotypes.

Sequencing was performed with immunoSEQ multiplex PCR; in TCRdb, only in-frame clones are kept and a portion is missing. Among thousands of clones listed, 37% were seen once. The material was peripheral blood mononuclear cells, obtained 30 days after allogeneic stem cell transplant. The origin of this receptor is a female patient aged 55-70 years who had an allogeneic stem cell transplant, so the T cells may come from the graft donor. Some clones in this sample may be carry-over from other donors' samples. The chain recombines TRBV28 with TRBJ2-7; weak D call: TRBD1 (6 bases). CDR3 DNA sequence: TGTGCCAGCAGTGCGGACAGTTCCCGTTCCTACGAGCAGTACTTC. Translated: CASSADSSRSYEQYF.